Included here is one T cell receptor (beta chain) sequence, with context. Its antigen is undetermined. These data originate in a study of CD8 T cells in ankylosing spondylitis. Study-level results: Disease-linked clones reportedly showed significant enrichment in matched ankylosing spondylitis synovial fluid. Earlier literature documents some of the motif variants in reactive arthritis synovial fluid and blood. What seemed typical of ankylosing spondylitis blood was a TCR beta motif built from roughly 8 highly homologous variants. The authors found the disease-linked clones to be CD8+ and relatively rare in peripheral blood.

Each CDR3 protein is one row after TCRdb ran MiXCR on the 5' RACE reads. The data hold some 250,000 distinct CDR3 sequences, with about 10% observed a single time. Trimming removed 5 bases from V and 3 bases from J, with 10 bases in between. The CDR3 is made up of 14 amino acids. Germline assignment: CDR1 KGHSH and CDR2 LQKENI. The chain is built from TRBV18 and TRBJ1-4; D uncertain. This TCR derives from a male donor with ankylosing spondylitis or in good health (not recorded which). Sequenced input: blood, either unsorted or a sorted T cell fraction (not recorded which). The CDR3 protein is CASSSGGANEKLFF. CDR3 DNA sequence: TGTGCCAGCTCATCGGGTGGGGCTAATGAAAAACTGTTTTTT. Combining the CDR3 with reference TRBV18 and TRBJ1-4 gives the whole variable domain NAGVMQNPRHLVRRRGQEARLRCSPMKGHSHVYWYRQLPEEGLKFMVYLQKENIIDESGMPKERFSAEFPKEGPSILRIQQVVRGDSAAYFCASSSGGANEKLFFGSGTQLSVL.